These 22 T cell receptor beta chains share one sample of origin, sequenced in a study of T cell responses to AZD1222 COVID-19 vaccine. TCRdb's copy holds only in-frame clones and misses some; the assay was immunoSEQ multiplex PCR. The data contain 170,000 or so clones, around 93% of them singletons. This material consisted of peripheral blood, taken 28 days after the second dose of the MenACWY control vaccine. These receptors were collected from an adult who received the MenACWY meningococcal vaccine as a control.

The DNA of the CDR3 is TGTGCCAGCAGCCAGTTCGGAGACAAAAGGAAGGGCGGCAATGAGCAGTTCTTC. It specifies CASSQFGDKRKGGNEQFF. The chain carries TRBV3-1 (or the pseudogene TRBV3-2) and TRBJ2-1; D call uncertain. The CDR3 covers 18 residues. CDR1 is LGHDT and CDR2 is YNNKEL in the germline V gene (reference sequence). The V end was cut by 3 bases, the J end by 6 bases, with 24 bases between.

Of note for this clone: Other DNA sequences in the same sample also yield this CDR3. The V gene is TRBV5-4, the J gene TRBJ1-1, with a tentative D call TRBD1 (6 bases). Germline CDR1 SGHNT, CDR2 YYREEE (reference sequence). V shed 2 bases and J shed 1 base, with 12 bases lying between them. This CDR3 contains 15 residues. The CDR3 protein is CASSLPGQPNTEAFF. The CDR3 DNA is TGTGCCAGCAGCTTACCGGGACAACCGAACACTGAAGCTTTCTTT.

This clone showed up just a few times. V and J are TRBV25-1 and TRBJ1-2, with D maybe TRBD1 (6 bases). Trimming took 9 bases from V and 2 from J, leaving 13 bases between them. The germline gives CDR1 MGHDK, CDR2 SYGVNS. The CDR3 covers 13 residues. The CDR3 region has the DNA TGTGCCAGTTATAACGGGACAAACTATGGCTACACCTTC. It encodes CASYNGTNYGYTF.

The chain is built from TRBV10-3 and TRBJ2-7, with D uncertain. With 10 bases removed from V and 4 bases from J, the gap between germline ends came to 11 bases. The CDR3 is made up of 11 amino acids. From germline, CDR1 is ENHRY and CDR2 SYGVKD. The chain's CDR3 is CASAAEYEQYF. CDR3 nucleotides: TGTGCCAGCGCCGCCGAGTACGAGCAGTACTTC.

This clone was recorded only once. CDR3 DNA: TGTGCCAGTAGTATAGATCGTCCGAACAATGAGCAGTTCTTC. Translating it yields CASSIDRPNNEQFF. The chain combines TRBV19 with TRBJ2-1, with unresolved D. Trimming shortened V by 0 bases and J by 5 bases, and 8 bases separated the two germline ends. This CDR3 is 14 amino acids long. The germline V gene has CDR1 LNHDA and CDR2 SQIVND (reference sequence).

This clone appeared once. The V gene is TRBV7-6, the J gene TRBJ2-2; 8 nucleotides line up with TRBD2. CDR3 size: 15 residues. Germline V lookup: CDR1 SGHVS, CDR2 FNYEAQ. J was trimmed by 6 bases and V by 4 bases; bases with no gene match: 7. The CDR3 is CASSSGLGWAGELFF. CDR3 bases: TGTGCCAGCAGCTCGGGACTAGGTTGGGCCGGGGAGCTGTTTTTT.

A single count supports this clone. The genes are TRBV9 and TRBJ1-6; 12 bases align to TRBD1. The CDR3 runs to 21 residues. The J segment lost 0 bases and the V segment lost 3 bases, leaving 13 bases of the junction unmatched. The germline V gene encodes CDR1 SGDLS and CDR2 YYNGEE. The CDR3 spells CASSATPGTGGGSSYNSPLHF. The CDR3 DNA is TGTGCCAGCAGCGCCACGCCCGGGACAGGGGGCGGTAGCTCCTATAATTCACCCCTCCACTTT.

V and J are TRBV6-5 and TRBJ1-5; 12 nucleotides align to TRBD1. Germline CDR1 and CDR2: MNHEY and SVGAGI. Germline trimming cut 6 bases from V and 7 bases from J; bases unmatched to any gene: 4. The CDR3 has 14 residues. In DNA form, the CDR3 reads TGTGCCAGCAGAAGGGACAGGGGGCCGCAGCCCCAGCATTTT. This sequence encodes CASRRDRGPQPQHF.

The rearrangement uses TRBV4-2 and TRBJ2-7, with D possibly TRBD1 on 6 matching bases. Trimming took 0 bases from V and 5 from J, leaving 11 bases between them. The CDR3 has 14 amino acids. Germline assignment: CDR1 LGHNA and CDR2 YNFKEQ. CDR3 protein: CASSQDQGFNEQYF. In DNA, the CDR3 is TGTGCCAGCAGCCAAGATCAGGGGTTTAACGAGCAGTACTTC.

This clone occurred once. The chain recombines TRBV2 with TRBJ2-7, with 7 bases that match TRBD1. CDR3 length equals 15 residues. In germline, CDR1 is SNHLY, CDR2 FYNNEI. After removal of 1 base from V and 0 bases from J, the junction contained 3 bases not matched to a gene. The CDR3 protein is CASSEGGTVSYEQYF. CDR3 sequence (DNA): TGTGCCAGCAGTGAAGGAGGGACAGTCTCCTACGAGCAGTACTTC.

The rearrangement links TRBV29-1 to TRBJ2-7; D gene uncertain. Germline V gene sequence: CDR1 SQVTM, CDR2 ANQGSEA. The CDR3 is 12 amino acids. Trimming shortened V by 7 bases and J by 2 bases, and 12 bases separated the two germline ends. CDR3 in DNA: TGCAGCGCCGCGGACGGTACCTACGAGCAGTACTTC. This gives the protein CSAADGTYEQYF.

V usage is TRBV28 and J usage is TRBJ2-3, with TRBD1 identical over 10 bases. The germline gives CDR1 MDHEN, CDR2 SYDVKM. The CDR3 consists of 16 residues. The J segment lost 3 bases and the V segment lost 5 bases, leaving 8 bases of the junction unmatched. The CDR3 coding sequence is TGTGCCAGCAGTGACCGGACAGGGGGTGCGACAGATACGCAGTATTTT. Protein product: CASSDRTGGATDTQYF.

The chain links TRBV7-2 to TRBJ1-3, with D tentatively TRBD1 (5 bases). Germline CDR1 reads SGHTA; CDR2 reads FQGNSA. This CDR3 region has 16 residues. The V and J ends lost 1 base and 0 bases respectively, with 10 bases between them. CDR3 sequence reads: CASSLVTGSSGNTIYF. The CDR3 DNA reads as TGTGCCAGCAGCTTAGTAACAGGTAGCTCTGGAAACACCATATATTTT.

V usage is TRBV6-5 and J usage is TRBJ2-1; D ambiguous. This CDR3 has 13 residues. The germline gives CDR1 MNHEY, CDR2 SVGAGI. V was cut by 8 bases and J by 2 bases, with 10 bases left in between. This CDR3 reads CASPKFPYNEQFF. The CDR3 nucleotides are TGTGCCAGCCCGAAATTCCCCTACAATGAGCAGTTCTTC.

Here the CDR3 DNA reads TGTGCCAGTAGTATAGATTTTTGGGAAGGGAACACTGAAGCTTTCTTT. Its protein is CASSIDFWEGNTEAFF. This chain uses TRBV19 with TRBJ1-1; D call uncertain. CDR1 LNHDA and CDR2 SQIVND come from the germline V gene (reference sequence). Trimming shortened V by 0 bases and J by 1 base, and 12 bases separated the two germline ends. CDR3 length: 16 residues.

V gene TRBV11-2 combines with J gene TRBJ1-1; 8 bases line up with TRBD1. The CDR3 runs to 13 residues. With 3 bases clipped from V and 4 bases from J, the junction kept 1 base outside the gene matches. Germline CDR1 SGHAT, CDR2 FQNNGV. CDR3 in amino acids: CASSFDRGTEAFF. CDR3 DNA: TGTGCCAGCAGCTTTGACAGGGGCACTGAAGCTTTCTTT.

The CDR3 region has the DNA TGTGCCAGCCGGTGGGAGGAGAACACTGAAGCTTTCTTT. This codes for CASRWEENTEAFF. The chain links TRBV6-4 to TRBJ1-1; D is unclear. V lost 8 bases and J 1 base, leaving 11 bases between the germline ends. Germline CDR1 is MRHNA and CDR2 is SNTAGT. The CDR3 is made up of 13 amino acids.

V gene TRBV30 combines with J gene TRBJ1-6; no clear D. Deletions cut 2 bases from V and 7 bases from J, with 12 bases between. Germline CDR1 reads GTSNPN; CDR2 reads SVGIG (reference sequence). This CDR3 has 14 residues. The CDR3 coding sequence is TGTGCCTGGAGTACGTCAATGCGGAATTCACCCCTCCACTTT. Encoded protein: CAWSTSMRNSPLHF. Full variable domain (rest looked up from reference TRBV30 and TRBJ1-6): SQTIHQWPATLVQPVGSPLSLECTVEGTSNPNLYWYRQAAGRGLQLLFYSVGIGQISSEVPQNLSASRPQDRQFILSSKKLLLSDSGFYLCAWSTSMRNSPLHFGNGTRLTVT.

This sequence joins TRBV5-1 and TRBJ2-5, with a tentative D call TRBD2 (5 bases). Germline assignment: CDR1 SGHRS and CDR2 YFSETQ. V was shortened by 4 bases and J by 2 bases, with 15 bases between the two germline ends. This CDR3 comprises 15 residues. CDR3 DNA: TGCGCCAGCAGCCTAAGTGGACGGGAACAAGAGACCCAGTACTTC. It encodes CASSLSGREQETQYF.

The chain is built from TRBV30 and TRBJ1-3; D is unclear. Germline V CDR1 and CDR2: GTSNPN, SVGIG (reference sequence). V was cut by 2 bases and J by 0 bases, with 5 bases left in between. CDR3 size: 13 residues. The CDR3 sequence: CAWSSDSGNTIYF. The CDR3 bases are TGTGCCTGGAGTTCTGACTCTGGAAACACCATATATTTT.

The chain couples TRBV14 to TRBJ1-1; D not certain. Per germline, CDR1 SGHDN and CDR2 FVKESK. V dropped 5 bases and J dropped 0 bases, with 7 bases sitting between them. This CDR3 region has 13 residues. In nucleotides, the CDR3 is TGTGCCAGCAGCTTCAGCTTGAACACTGAAGCTTTCTTT. Its translation is CASSFSLNTEAFF.

The chain couples TRBV5-8 to TRBJ1-5, with 7 bases matching TRBD1. Germline values: CDR1 SGHTS, CDR2 YDEGEE. The V gene end was trimmed by 4 bases and the J gene end by 1 base; junction bases not matched to a gene: 5. This CDR3 contains 15 residues. For the CDR3, the DNA is TGTGCCAGCAGCAAGGGGGCGTGGAGCAATCAGCCCCAGCATTTT. Encoded protein: CASSKGAWSNQPQHF.